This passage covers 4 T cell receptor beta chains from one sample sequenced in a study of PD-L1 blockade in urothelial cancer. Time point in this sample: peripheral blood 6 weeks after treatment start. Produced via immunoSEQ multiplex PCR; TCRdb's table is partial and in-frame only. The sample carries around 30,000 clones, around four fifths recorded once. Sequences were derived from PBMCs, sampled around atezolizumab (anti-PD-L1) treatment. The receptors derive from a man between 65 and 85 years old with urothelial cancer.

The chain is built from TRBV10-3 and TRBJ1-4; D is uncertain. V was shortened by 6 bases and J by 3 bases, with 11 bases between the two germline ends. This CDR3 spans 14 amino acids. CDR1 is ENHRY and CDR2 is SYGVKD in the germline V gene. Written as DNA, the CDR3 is TGTGCCATCAGGCCCGGGAGGGCTAATGAAAAACTGTTTTTT. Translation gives CAIRPGRANEKLFF.

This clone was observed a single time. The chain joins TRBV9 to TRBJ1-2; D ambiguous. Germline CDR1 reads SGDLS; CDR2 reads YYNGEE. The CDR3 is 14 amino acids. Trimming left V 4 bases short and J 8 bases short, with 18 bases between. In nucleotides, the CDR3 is TGTGCCAGCAGCCCGAGTCCGGGTGCAAGCGGCTACACCTTC. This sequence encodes CASSPSPGASGYTF.

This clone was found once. CDR3 amino acids: CAWSKNRKNEQFF. The CDR3 region has the DNA TGTGCCTGGAGTAAGAACAGGAAGAATGAGCAGTTCTTC. The rearrangement joins TRBV30 to TRBJ2-1; possible D gene TRBD1, 5 bases. Germline V lookup: CDR1 GTSNPN, CDR2 SVGIG (reference sequence). The V end was cut by 2 bases, the J end by 7 bases, with 12 bases between. The CDR3 runs 13 residues.

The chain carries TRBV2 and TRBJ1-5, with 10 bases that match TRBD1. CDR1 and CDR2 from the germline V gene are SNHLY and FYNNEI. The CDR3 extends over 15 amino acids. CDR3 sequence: CAIGQGVGSNQPQHF. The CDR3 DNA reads TGTGCGATCGGACAGGGGGTCGGGAGCAATCAGCCCCAGCATTTT.